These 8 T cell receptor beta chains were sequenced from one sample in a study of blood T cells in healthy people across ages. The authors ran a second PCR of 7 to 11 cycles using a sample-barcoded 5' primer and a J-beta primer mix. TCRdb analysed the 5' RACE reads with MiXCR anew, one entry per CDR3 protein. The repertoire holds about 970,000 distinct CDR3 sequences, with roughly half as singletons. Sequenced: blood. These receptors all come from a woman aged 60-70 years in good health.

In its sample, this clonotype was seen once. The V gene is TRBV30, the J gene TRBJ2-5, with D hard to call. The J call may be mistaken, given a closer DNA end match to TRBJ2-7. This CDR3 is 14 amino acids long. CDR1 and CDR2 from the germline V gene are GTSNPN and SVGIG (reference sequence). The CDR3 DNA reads TGTGCCTGGAGTCCCCCGTTTTTGAAGGGCGAGCAGTACTTC. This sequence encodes CAWSPPFLKGEQYF.

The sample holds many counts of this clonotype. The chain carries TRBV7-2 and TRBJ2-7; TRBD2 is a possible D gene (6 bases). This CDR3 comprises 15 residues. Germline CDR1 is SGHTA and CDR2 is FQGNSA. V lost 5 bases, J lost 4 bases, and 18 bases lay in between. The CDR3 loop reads CASSRLPGEEYEQYF. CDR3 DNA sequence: TGTGCCAGCAGCCGCCTCCCGGGAGAAGAGTACGAGCAGTACTTC.

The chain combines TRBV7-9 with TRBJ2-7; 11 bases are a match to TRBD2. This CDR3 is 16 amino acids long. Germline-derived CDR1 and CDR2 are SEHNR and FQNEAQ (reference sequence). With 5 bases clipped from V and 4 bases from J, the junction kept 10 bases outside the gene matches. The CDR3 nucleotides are TGTGCCAGCAGCAGTACCAGGGCTAGCGGGAGGTACGAGCAGTACTTC. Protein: CASSSTRASGRYEQYF.

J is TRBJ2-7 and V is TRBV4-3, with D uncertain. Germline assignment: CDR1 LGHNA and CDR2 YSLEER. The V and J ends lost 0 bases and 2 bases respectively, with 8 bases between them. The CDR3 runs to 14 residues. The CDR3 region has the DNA TGCGCCAGCAGCCAAGAAGTGGGGACCTACGAGCAGTACTTC. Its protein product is CASSQEVGTYEQYF.

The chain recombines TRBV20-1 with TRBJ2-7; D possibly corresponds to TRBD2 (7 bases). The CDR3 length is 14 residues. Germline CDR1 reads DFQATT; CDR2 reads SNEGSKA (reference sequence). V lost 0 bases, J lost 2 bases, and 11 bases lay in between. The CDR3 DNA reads TGCAGTGCTAGAGAGTGGCGGGGGCCCTACGAGCAGTACTTC. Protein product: CSAREWRGPYEQYF.

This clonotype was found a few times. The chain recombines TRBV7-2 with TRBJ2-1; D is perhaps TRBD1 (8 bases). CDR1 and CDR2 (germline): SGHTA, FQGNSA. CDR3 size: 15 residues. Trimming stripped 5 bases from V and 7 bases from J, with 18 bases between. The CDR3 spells CASSLRLQGGNEQFF. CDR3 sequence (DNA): TGTGCCAGCAGCCTAAGGTTACAGGGGGGGAATGAGCAGTTCTTC.

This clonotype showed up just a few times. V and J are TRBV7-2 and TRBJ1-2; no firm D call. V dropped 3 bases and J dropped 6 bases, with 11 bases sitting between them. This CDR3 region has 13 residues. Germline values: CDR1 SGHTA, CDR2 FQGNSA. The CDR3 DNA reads TGTGCCAGCAGCTTTTGGCGCGGCGATGGCTACACCTTC. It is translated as CASSFWRGDGYTF.

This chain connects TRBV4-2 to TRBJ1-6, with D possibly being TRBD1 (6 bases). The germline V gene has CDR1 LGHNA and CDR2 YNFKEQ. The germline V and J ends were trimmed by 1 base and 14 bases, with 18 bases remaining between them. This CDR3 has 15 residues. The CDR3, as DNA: TGTGCCAGCAGCCAAGTCGGACAGACCCCGAGCGCCCTCCACTTT. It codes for CASSQVGQTPSALHF.